This T cell receptor (beta chain) was obtained from a study of T-cell reconstitution after alpha-beta-depleted transplantation in children. The CDR3 is 15 residues long. Looked up from germline, CDR1 is DFQATT and CDR2 is SNEGSKA (reference sequence). Trimming stripped 0 bases from V and 8 bases from J, with 14 bases between. A TCRbeta library incorporating unique molecular identifiers was prepared. A single record per CDR3 protein comes from TCRdb applying MiXCR to the PCR reads. The sample gives hundreds of thousands of distinct CDR3 sequences, roughly a tenth of which show up once; 4% to 5% is in the top ten. This clonotype was counted between two and nine times.

The clonotype originates from a human donor who donated a stem cell graft to a child with acute myeloid leukemia. The chain joins TRBV20-1 to TRBJ1-6, with D unresolved. The sequences come from PBMCs from the stem cell graft donor, collected from the stem cell graft. This chain's CDR3 is CSARDGETAHSPLHF. In nucleotides, the CDR3 is TGCAGTGCTAGAGATGGGGAGACGGCCCATTCACCCCTCCACTTT.